Presented here are 3 T cell receptor beta chains from one specimen sequenced in a study of tumor and adjacent non-tumor tissue in lung cancer. The library came from three nested PCR rounds adapted from ARM-PCR protocols. TCRdb reprocessed the multiplex PCR reads via MiXCR and lists one record per CDR3 protein. The sample consists of over 110,000 distinct CDR3 sequences, roughly 70% of them appearing once. This sample's RNA came from whole unsorted tissue. Sequencing used lung tumor tissue. All receptors come from a man in his sixties with small cell lung cancer.

The table lists this clonotype with a count of one. V gene TRBV7-9 combines with J gene TRBJ1-1; D remains unclear. The CDR3 loop spans 13 amino acids. Germline V gene lookup returns CDR1 SEHNR and CDR2 FQNEAQ (reference sequence). Trimming cost V 4 bases and J 3 bases, with 9 bases left between them. In nucleotides, the CDR3 is TGTGCCAGCAGCTCAGTACGCGACACTGAAGCTTTCTTT. This sequence encodes CASSSVRDTEAFF.

This clonotype was seen a few times. A much larger clone sits a single nucleotide away, making a read error possible. The chain employs TRBV6-1 and TRBJ2-1; TRBD2 aligns across 8 bases. Per germline, CDR1 MNHNS and CDR2 SASEGT. V lost 7 bases to trimming and J lost 3 bases; unmatched junction nucleotides: 11. This CDR3 is built from 16 residues. CDR3 sequence (DNA): TGTGCCAGCATGGGTAAATCCGGGAGGGTCTACAATGAGCAGTTCTTC. Translation gives CASMGKSGRVYNEQFF.

This rearrangement joins TRBV6-5 to TRBJ1-4, with D uncertain. Trimming took 6 bases from V and 6 from J, leaving 14 bases between them. Germline CDR1 is MNHEY and CDR2 is SVGAGI. The CDR3 runs 14 residues. CDR3: CASRESAGYEKLFF. In DNA form, the CDR3 reads TGTGCCAGCAGGGAATCAGCGGGCTATGAAAAACTGTTTTTT.